What follows describes a single T cell receptor beta chain. Antigen specificity is unknown. The sample originates from a study of shared clonotypes between healthy human individuals. Points from the study as a whole: Estimated richness values were generally larger in naive subsets than in memory subsets.

CDR3 length: 14 residues. The germline V gene has CDR1 ENHRY and CDR2 SYGVKD. V was trimmed by 4 bases and J by 6 bases, leaving 15 bases between them. TCRdb keeps only in-frame clones here, not all; method: immunoSEQ multiplex PCR. The table includes 2 million to 2.5 million clones, 95% detected once. Subsets obtained from CD4+ cells comprised CD45RA+ naive and CD45RA-negative memory cells. The chain carries TRBV10-3 and TRBJ1-2, with D tentatively TRBD1 (5 bases). Sequenced: naive CD4+ T cells sorted from blood. Indicated subset: CD45RA+ positively selected. This sequence originates from a man aged 18 to 29 in good health. The CDR3 DNA is TGTGCCATCAGTGCGGGGGGAAATTTACATGGCTACACCTTC. Translation gives CAISAGGNLHGYTF.